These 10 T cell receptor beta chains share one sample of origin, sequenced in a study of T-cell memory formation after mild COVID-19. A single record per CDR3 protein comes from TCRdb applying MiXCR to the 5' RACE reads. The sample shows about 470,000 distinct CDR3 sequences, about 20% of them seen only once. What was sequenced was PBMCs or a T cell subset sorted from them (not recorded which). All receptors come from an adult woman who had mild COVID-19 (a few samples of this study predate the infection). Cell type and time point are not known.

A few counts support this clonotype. CDR3 DNA: TGTGCCAGCCGACAGGATGGAGGATACAATGAGCAGTTCTTC. Its translation: CASRQDGGYNEQFF. The chain employs TRBV7-9 and TRBJ2-1, with D perhaps TRBD1 (6 bases). The germline V gene encodes CDR1 SEHNR and CDR2 FQNEAQ (reference sequence). The CDR3 sequence is 14 residues long. The V end was cut by 8 bases, the J end by 4 bases, with 15 bases between.

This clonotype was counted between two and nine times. The CDR3 bases are TGTGCCAGCACCCCGGGGCGGAGGACCTATGGCTACACCTTC. It specifies CASTPGRRTYGYTF. The chain has TRBV6-5 and TRBJ1-2, with D tentatively TRBD1 (5 bases). Germline CDR1 is MNHEY and CDR2 is SVGAGI. The CDR3 covers 14 residues. V was trimmed by 7 bases and J by 4 bases, leaving 16 bases between them.

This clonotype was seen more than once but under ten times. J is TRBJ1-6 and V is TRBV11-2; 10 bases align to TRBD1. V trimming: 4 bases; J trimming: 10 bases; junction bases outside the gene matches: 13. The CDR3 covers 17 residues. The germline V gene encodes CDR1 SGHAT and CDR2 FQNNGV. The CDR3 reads CASSSPIRQGAGSPLHF. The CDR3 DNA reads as TGTGCCAGCAGCTCCCCCATACGACAGGGGGCTGGGTCACCCCTCCACTTT.

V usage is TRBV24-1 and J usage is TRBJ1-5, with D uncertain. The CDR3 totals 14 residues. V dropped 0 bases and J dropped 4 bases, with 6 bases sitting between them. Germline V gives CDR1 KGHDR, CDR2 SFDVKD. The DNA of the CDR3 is TGTGCCACCAGTGATTTGTGGGAAAATCAGCCCCAGCATTTT. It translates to CATSDLWENQPQHF.

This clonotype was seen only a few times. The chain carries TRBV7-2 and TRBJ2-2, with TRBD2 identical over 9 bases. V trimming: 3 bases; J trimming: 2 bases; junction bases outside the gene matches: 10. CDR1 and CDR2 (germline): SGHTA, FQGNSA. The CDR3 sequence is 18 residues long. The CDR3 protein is CASSFPSSSGVNTGELFF. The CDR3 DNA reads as TGTGCCAGCAGCTTCCCCTCCTCTAGCGGGGTTAACACCGGGGAGCTGTTTTTT.

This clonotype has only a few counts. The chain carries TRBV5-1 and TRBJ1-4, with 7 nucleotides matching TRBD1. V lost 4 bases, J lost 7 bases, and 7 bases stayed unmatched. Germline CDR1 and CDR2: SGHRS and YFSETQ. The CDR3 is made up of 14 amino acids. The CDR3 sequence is CASSRRQGGEKLFF. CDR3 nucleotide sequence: TGCGCCAGCAGCAGGAGACAGGGCGGTGAAAAACTGTTTTTT. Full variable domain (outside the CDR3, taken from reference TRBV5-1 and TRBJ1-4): KAGVTQTPRYLIKTRGQQVTLSCSPISGHRSVSWYQQTPGQGLQFLFEYFSETQRNKGNFPGRFSGRQFSNSRSEMNVSTLELGDSALYLCASSRRQGGEKLFFGSGTQLSVL.

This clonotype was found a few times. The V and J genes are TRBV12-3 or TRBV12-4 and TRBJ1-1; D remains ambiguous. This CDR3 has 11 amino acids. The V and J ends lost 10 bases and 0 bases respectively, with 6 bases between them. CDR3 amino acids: CAITVNTEAFF. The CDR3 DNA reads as TGTGCCATCACGGTGAACACTGAAGCTTTCTTT.

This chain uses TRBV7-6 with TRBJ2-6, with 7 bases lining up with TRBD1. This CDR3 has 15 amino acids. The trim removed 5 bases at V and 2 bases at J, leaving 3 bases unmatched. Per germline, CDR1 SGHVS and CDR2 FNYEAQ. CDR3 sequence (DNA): TGTGCCAGCAGCCGAGGGGGCGCTGGGGCCAACGTCCTGACTTTC. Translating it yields CASSRGGAGANVLTF.

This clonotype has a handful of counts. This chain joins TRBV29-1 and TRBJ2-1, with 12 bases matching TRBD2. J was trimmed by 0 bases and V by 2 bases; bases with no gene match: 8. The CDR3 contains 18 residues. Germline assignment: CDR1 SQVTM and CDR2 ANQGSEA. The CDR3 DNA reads TGCAGCGTTGAATTTGGACTAGCGGGACTGAGCTCCTACAATGAGCAGTTCTTC. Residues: CSVEFGLAGLSSYNEQFF.

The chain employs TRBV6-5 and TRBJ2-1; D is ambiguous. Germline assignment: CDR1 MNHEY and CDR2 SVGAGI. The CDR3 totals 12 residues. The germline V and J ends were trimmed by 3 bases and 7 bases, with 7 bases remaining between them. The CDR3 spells CASSYWGNEQFF. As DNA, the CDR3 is TGTGCCAGCAGTTATTGGGGTAATGAGCAGTTCTTC.